This TCR beta chain was recovered during a study of regulatory T cells in long-lasting Graves disease. Time point denoted: persistent/refractory GD, antithyroid drugs over 5 years with positive TRAb. Preparation of the TCR library used RNA extracted from PBMCs. Relying on iRepertoire HTBI primers and Arm-PCR of CDR3 regions, the team built TCR beta libraries. Via MiXCR, TCRdb re-called the multiplex PCR reads, giving one row per CDR3 protein. The table records about 470,000 distinct CDR3 sequences, around 21% of them present only once. The table lists this clonotype with many counts. Its antigen is not known. Study results and limitations: Investigators studied peripheral blood only, not thyroid tissue. With a few thousand shared public clonotypes, persistent patients exceeded new patients, who shared roughly 920.

The sample was peripheral blood mononuclear cells (PBMCs), taken when the disease was refractory, from a patient treated with antithyroid drugs. The receptor was derived from a female donor with Graves disease.

In DNA form, the CDR3 reads TGTGCCAGCAGCCCCCGGGACAGGGGGCCTGAAGCTTTCTTT. It translates to CASSPRDRGPEAFF. The rearrangement links TRBV7-9 to TRBJ1-1; the match to TRBD1 covers 12 bases. Germline V gene sequence: CDR1 SEHNR, CDR2 FQNEAQ (reference sequence). This CDR3 is 14 amino acids long. V lost 5 bases, J lost 6 bases, and 4 bases stayed unmatched.